The next 2 T cell receptor beta chains were all read from a single sample in a study of a mutant IDH1 vaccine in newly diagnosed glioma. Their target antigens are unknown. The sample's time point: week 35, safety follow-up. Topical imiquimod accompanied each vaccine dose, which consisted of 300 ug of mutant IDH1 20-mer peptide. Sequenced by immunoSEQ multiplex PCR; TCRdb stores in-frame clones only, minus some. The data show over 55,000 clones, 81% seen once. Sample: PBMCs, taken from a glioma patient whose treatment included an IDH1 peptide vaccine. These receptors were obtained from a man aged 35-49 years with glioma.

This chain connects TRBV7-8 to TRBJ1-1, with a possible D match to TRBD1 (5 bases). The CDR3 has 17 amino acids. Trimming pared 3 bases from V and 1 base from J, leaving 18 bases between. Germline loops: CDR1 SGHVS, CDR2 FQNEAQ. CDR3 nucleotide sequence: TGTGCCAGCAGCTTGGGTCACAAGGGACGGCCGAACACTGAAGCTTTCTTT. Translated, it gives CASSLGHKGRPNTEAFF. Together with reference TRBV7-8 and TRBJ1-1, the CDR3 gives the full variable domain: GAGVSQSPRYKVAKRGQDVALRCDPISGHVSLFWYQQALGQGPEFLTYFQNEAQLDKSGLPSDRFFAERPEGSVSTLKIQRTQQEDSAVYLCASSLGHKGRPNTEAFFGQGTRLTVV.

The chain combines TRBV27 with TRBJ2-7; D ambiguous. The germline V gene has CDR1 MNHEY and CDR2 SMNVEV (reference sequence). This CDR3 is built from 12 residues. The V gene lost 6 bases and the J gene lost 2 bases, with 8 bases spanning the gap. CDR3 in DNA: TGTGCCAGCAGAGACTCGCCCTACGAGCAGTACTTC. Amino acids: CASRDSPYEQYF.